The 14 T cell receptor beta chains reported below all come from one sample, sequenced in a study of T cells in localized non-small cell lung cancer. The protocol was immunoSEQ multiplex PCR, while the TCRdb copy is restricted to in-frame clones and leaves out a portion. The sample records around 20,000 clones, 90% to 95% being singletons. The material was peripheral blood, obtained before any cancer treatment. The receptors stem from a woman between 35 and 70 years old with stage I lung adenocarcinoma.

The chain joins TRBV20-1 to TRBJ2-7; D unclear. Between the trimmed V and J ends, which lost 3 bases and 2 bases, there was a span of 5 bases. The germline V gene encodes CDR1 DFQATT and CDR2 SNEGSKA (reference sequence). This CDR3 is 11 amino acids long. The CDR3: CSARGTYEQYF. The DNA for the CDR3 is TGCAGTGCTAGGGGGACCTACGAGCAGTACTTC.

This CDR3 is CASRQKRQGASYEQYF. The CDR3 DNA follows: TGTGCCAGCAGGCAAAAGCGGCAGGGGGCCTCCTACGAGCAGTACTTC. The chain combines TRBV14 with TRBJ2-7, with 8 bases that match TRBD1. Germline loops: CDR1 SGHDN, CDR2 FVKESK. This CDR3 spans 16 amino acids. J was trimmed by 0 bases and V by 6 bases; bases with no gene match: 10.

V is TRBV6-5 and J is TRBJ1-5; no reliable D call. The CDR3 contains 12 residues. Germline V gene lookup returns CDR1 MNHEY and CDR2 SVGAGI. V lost 6 bases, J lost 4 bases, and 7 bases lay in between. This CDR3 is CASRDGNQPQHF. The CDR3 bases are TGTGCCAGCAGAGACGGAAATCAGCCCCAGCATTTT.

Details on this clone: An end of the junction differs from the germline gene, which may be a read error. The chain recombines TRBV5-8 with TRBJ2-7; the match to TRBD1 covers 9 bases. The CDR3 runs 13 residues. Germline values: CDR1 SGHTS, CDR2 YDEGEE. The CDR3 coding sequence is TGTGCCAGCAGCTTGGCCGGGACAGGGAGCCCAAACTTC. This gives the protein CASSLAGTGSPNF.

The chain couples TRBV27 to TRBJ2-4; the D gene is possibly TRBD1 (6 bases). The CDR3 runs to 13 residues. The V gene's germline CDR1 is MNHEY and CDR2 SMNVEV (reference sequence). The V and J ends lost 1 base and 8 bases respectively, with 9 bases between them. CDR3 amino acids: CASSLWAGDIQYF. In nucleotides, the CDR3 is TGTGCCAGCAGTTTATGGGCAGGGGACATTCAGTACTTC.

The sample holds one count of this clone. The chain couples TRBV9 to TRBJ1-5; D is undetermined. This CDR3 is 13 amino acids long. CDR1 SGDLS and CDR2 YYNGEE come from the germline V gene. The ends were cut back, 0 bases at V and 5 bases at J, with 6 bases in the middle. The chain's CDR3 is CASSVGADQPQHF. The DNA of the CDR3 is TGTGCCAGCAGCGTAGGAGCAGATCAGCCCCAGCATTTT.

This clone was seen just once. The V call is TRBV4-1, the J call TRBJ1-6; D call uncertain. The V end was cut by 0 bases, the J end by 11 bases, with 20 bases between. This CDR3 spans 17 amino acids. Germline assignment: CDR1 MGHRA and CDR2 YSYEKL. CDR3 coding DNA: TGCGCCAGCAGCCAAGATAGCCAAGGGAGCCTCTCTGCACCCCTCCACTTT. It encodes CASSQDSQGSLSAPLHF.

The chain recombines TRBV5-1 with TRBJ2-7; 11 nucleotides align to TRBD1. CDR1 and CDR2 from the germline V gene are SGHRS and YFSETQ. The CDR3 runs 15 residues. After removal of 7 bases from V and 4 bases from J, the junction contained 10 bases not matched to a gene. For the CDR3, the DNA is TGCGCCAGCGTTCTTCCGGGACAGGGGGATTACGAGCAGTACTTC. This gives the protein CASVLPGQGDYEQYF.

This chain connects TRBV4-3 to TRBJ2-7, with D possibly TRBD2 on 5 matching bases. The V and J ends lost 0 bases and 0 bases respectively, with 12 bases between them. Germline V gene lookup returns CDR1 LGHNA and CDR2 YSLEER. The CDR3 sequence is 16 residues long. CDR3 amino acids: CASSQDRLGSSYEQYF. DNA for the CDR3: TGCGCCAGCAGCCAAGATCGGCTAGGGAGCTCCTACGAGCAGTACTTC.

The chain recombines TRBV30 with TRBJ2-3; tentatively, D is TRBD1 or TRBD2 (5 bases each). Germline-derived CDR1 and CDR2 are GTSNPN and SVGIG (reference sequence). There are 13 residues in the CDR3. V lost 0 bases, J lost 7 bases, and 11 bases lay in between. CDR3 loop: CAWSVGTRYTQYF. In nucleotides, the CDR3 is TGTGCCTGGAGTGTGGGGACCCGCTATACGCAGTATTTT.

The CDR3 DNA follows: TGCGCCAGCACTTCCCGACAGGGGGCGGGGGGCACTGAAGCTTTCTTT. As protein: CASTSRQGAGGTEAFF. The chain combines TRBV10-2 with TRBJ1-1; 10 bases are a match to TRBD1. Germline V CDR1 and CDR2: WSHSY, SAAADI. There are 16 residues in the CDR3. V lost 7 bases and J lost 4; bases outside the gene matches: 12.

This rearrangement joins TRBV19 to TRBJ2-3, with 10 bases fitting TRBD1. J gave up 5 bases and V 6 bases, and 2 bases lay outside the gene matches. The germline CDR1 and CDR2 sequences are LNHDA and SQIVND (reference sequence). The CDR3 has 13 amino acids. CDR3 loop: CASRGTGEDTQYF. The DNA of the CDR3 is TGTGCCAGTAGAGGGACAGGGGAAGATACGCAGTATTTT.

The chain recombines TRBV5-1 with TRBJ1-3; maybe TRBD1 (5 bases). V lost 4 bases to trimming and J lost 1 base, with 12 bases between them. The CDR3 sequence is 15 residues long. Germline CDR1 and CDR2: SGHRS and YFSETQ. CDR3 in amino acids: CASSPSGDSGNTIYF. In nucleotides, the CDR3 is TGCGCCAGCAGCCCGTCGGGGGATTCTGGAAACACCATATATTTT.

This chain connects TRBV5-1 to TRBJ2-5; 9 nucleotides agree with TRBD2. Trimming at V came to 2 bases and at J to 5 bases, leaving 10 bases not matched to a gene. Germline loops: CDR1 SGHRS, CDR2 YFSETQ. This CDR3 contains 16 residues. The CDR3 DNA is TGCGCCAGCAGCTTTTTAGCGGGAGCTGGAACGGAGACCCAGTACTTC. This encodes CASSFLAGAGTETQYF.